The 7 T cell receptor beta chains listed next were all sequenced from one sample in a study of metastatic and nonmetastatic thyroid tumors. Among the patients, none had received any treatment before thyroid surgery. MiXCR reprocessed the PCR reads for TCRdb. The sample includes around 26,000 clones, 13% of them seen just once. The sample comprised blood. The source of these receptors is a female donor with papillary thyroid cancer or a benign thyroid nodule (not recorded which). Some clones in this sample may be carry-over from other donors' samples.

This rearrangement joins TRBV7-3 to TRBJ2-2; D is tentatively TRBD1 or TRBD2 (5 bases each). Trimming took 7 bases from V and 7 from J, leaving 19 bases between them. The germline V gene encodes CDR1 SGHTA and CDR2 FQGTGA. The CDR3 has 15 residues. The CDR3 DNA is TGTGCCAGCAAGGGTTTCCCCAGCGGACACGGGGAGCTGTTTTTT. Translation gives CASKGFPSGHGELFF. Using reference TRBV7-3 and TRBJ2-2 for the parts outside the CDR3, the full variable domain is GAGVSQTPSNKVTEKGKYVELRCDPISGHTALYWYRQSLGQGPEFLIYFQGTGAADDSGLPNDRFFAVRPEGSVSTLKIQRTERGDSAVYLCASKGFPSGHGELFFGEGSRLTVL.

In regard to this clone: Mismatch with germline at one junction end may stem from a read error. V is TRBV7-2 and J is TRBJ2-5; a possible D gene is TRBD2 (6 bases). The length of the CDR3 is 15 residues. Per the germline V gene, CDR1 is SGHTA and CDR2 is FQGNSA. The CDR3 coding sequence is TGTGTCAGCAGCGGACATCTAGCGATGGGAGAGAACCAGTACTTC. It is translated as CVSSGHLAMGENQYF.

This clone has a count of ten or more. V gene TRBV20-1 combines with J gene TRBJ2-7; D call uncertain. Trimming left V 0 bases short and J 6 bases short, with 9 bases between. The germline V gene has CDR1 DFQATT and CDR2 SNEGSKA (reference sequence). This CDR3 comprises 12 residues. The CDR3 reads CSARDELLEQYF. The CDR3 region has the DNA TGCAGTGCTAGAGACGAGCTCCTCGAGCAGTACTTC.

This chain joins TRBV6-6 and TRBJ1-2; 8 bases match TRBD1. CDR1 and CDR2 (germline): MNHNY, SVGAGI (reference sequence). Germline trimming cut 2 bases from V and 6 bases from J; bases unmatched to any gene: 11. The CDR3 has 16 amino acids. The CDR3 here is CASSYRKDDRGHGYTF. For the CDR3, the DNA is TGTGCCAGCAGTTACCGGAAAGACGACAGGGGCCATGGCTACACCTTC.

This clone was counted ten times or more. This chain uses TRBV10-2 with TRBJ2-3; D remains ambiguous. The CDR3 contains 15 residues. Germline-derived CDR1 and CDR2 are WSHSY and SAAADI. The V end was cut by 3 bases, the J end by 3 bases, with 13 bases between. CDR3 sequence: CASSERSRPTDTQYF. The CDR3 nucleotides are TGCGCCAGCAGTGAAAGGAGCCGCCCTACAGATACGCAGTATTTT.

This clone was recorded at least ten times. The junction departs from germline at one end; a sequencing error may be responsible. CDR3 nucleotides: TGTGCCAGCAGCTTAGTTTGGGCTAGCGGGCCCTACGATGAGCAGTTCTTC. Protein: CASSLVWASGPYDEQFF. The genes are TRBV13 and TRBJ2-1; 8 bases map to TRBD2. The CDR3 extends over 17 amino acids. The V gene's germline CDR1 is PRHDT and CDR2 FYEKMQ (reference sequence).

The chain couples TRBV20-1 to TRBJ2-1; the D gene could be TRBD1 or TRBD2 (6 bases each). This CDR3 contains 14 residues. Germline loops: CDR1 DFQATT, CDR2 SNEGSKA (reference sequence). V was shortened by 0 bases and J by 3 bases, with 9 bases between the two germline ends. The CDR3 DNA reads TGCAGTGCTAGAGATGAGGGGGGCTACAATGAGCAGTTCTTC. Translated: CSARDEGGYNEQFF.